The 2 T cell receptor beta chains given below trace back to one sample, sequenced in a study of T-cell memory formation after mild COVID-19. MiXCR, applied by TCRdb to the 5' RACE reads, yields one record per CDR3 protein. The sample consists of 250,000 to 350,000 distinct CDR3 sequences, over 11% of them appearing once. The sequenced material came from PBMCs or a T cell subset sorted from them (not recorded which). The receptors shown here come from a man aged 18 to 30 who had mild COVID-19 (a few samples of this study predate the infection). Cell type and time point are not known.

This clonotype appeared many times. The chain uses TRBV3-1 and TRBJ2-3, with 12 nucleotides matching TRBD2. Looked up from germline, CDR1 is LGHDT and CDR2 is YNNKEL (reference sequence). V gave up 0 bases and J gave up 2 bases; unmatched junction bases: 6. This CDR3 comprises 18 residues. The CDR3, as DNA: TGTGCCAGCAGCCAAGATCTAGCGGGGGGGCCAATCACAGATACGCAGTATTTT. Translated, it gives CASSQDLAGGPITDTQYF.

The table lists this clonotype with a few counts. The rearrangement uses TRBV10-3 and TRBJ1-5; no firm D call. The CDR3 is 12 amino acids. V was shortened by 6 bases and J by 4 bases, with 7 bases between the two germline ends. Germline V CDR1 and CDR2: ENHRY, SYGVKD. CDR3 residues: CAIREENQPQHF. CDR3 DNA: TGTGCCATCAGGGAGGAGAATCAGCCCCAGCATTTT.